This T cell receptor (beta chain) appears in the sequencing data of a study of T cells in Graves' hyperthyroidism and ophthalmopathy. Overall study results and limits: In the analysis, a 13 V-J model separated ophthalmopathy from stable hyperthyroidism. Among clonotypes expanded in thyroid above 0.001, most were also found in blood.

This clonotype was counted only a few times. The antigen is undetermined. Authors of the study amplified TCR beta CDR3 regions from RNA transcripts. The TCR CDR3 was amplified in a first-round RT-PCR using the HTBI primer set. TCRdb reanalysed the multiplex PCR reads using MiXCR and keeps one entry per CDR3 protein. Found here are about 540,000 distinct CDR3 sequences, around 46% of them singletons; the top ten hold about 7.9%. Exclusion of patients followed from uncontrolled infection, other autoimmune disease, pregnancy or lactation. Diagnoses used clinical symptoms, serum thyroxine and TRAb, thyroid ultrasound and orbital computed tomography. The CDR3 is 16 amino acids. Trimming shortened V by 1 base and J by 3 bases, and 15 bases separated the two germline ends. The germline V gene encodes CDR1 SGHTA and CDR2 FQGNSA.

The chain uses TRBV7-2 and TRBJ1-2; D might be TRBD1 (5 bases). This TCR was sampled from a woman between 18 and 29 years old with Graves' hyperthyroidism. The sample taken for sequencing was peripheral blood or thyroid tissue (not recorded which). The CDR3, as DNA: TGTGCCAGCAGCTTAGGAGGGCAGGGAAGCGACTATGGCTACACCTTC. As protein: CASSLGGQGSDYGYTF.